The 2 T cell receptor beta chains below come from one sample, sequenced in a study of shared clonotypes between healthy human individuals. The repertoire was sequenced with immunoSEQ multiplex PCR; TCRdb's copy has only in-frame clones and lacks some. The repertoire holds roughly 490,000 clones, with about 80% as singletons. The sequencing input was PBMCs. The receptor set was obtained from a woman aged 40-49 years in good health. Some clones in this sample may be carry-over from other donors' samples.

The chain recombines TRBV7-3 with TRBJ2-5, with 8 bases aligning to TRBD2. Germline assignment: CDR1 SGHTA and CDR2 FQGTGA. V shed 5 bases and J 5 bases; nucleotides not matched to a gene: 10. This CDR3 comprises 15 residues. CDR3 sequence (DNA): TGTGCCAGCAGCCCTTGGGGACTAGTTTCGGAGACCCAGTACTTC. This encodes CASSPWGLVSETQYF.

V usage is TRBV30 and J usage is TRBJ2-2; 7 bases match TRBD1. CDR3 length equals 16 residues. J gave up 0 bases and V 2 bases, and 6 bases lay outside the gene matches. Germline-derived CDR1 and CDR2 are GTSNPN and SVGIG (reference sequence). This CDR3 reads CAWSSTGTANTGELFF. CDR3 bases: TGTGCCTGGAGTTCGACCGGGACAGCGAACACCGGGGAGCTGTTTTTT.